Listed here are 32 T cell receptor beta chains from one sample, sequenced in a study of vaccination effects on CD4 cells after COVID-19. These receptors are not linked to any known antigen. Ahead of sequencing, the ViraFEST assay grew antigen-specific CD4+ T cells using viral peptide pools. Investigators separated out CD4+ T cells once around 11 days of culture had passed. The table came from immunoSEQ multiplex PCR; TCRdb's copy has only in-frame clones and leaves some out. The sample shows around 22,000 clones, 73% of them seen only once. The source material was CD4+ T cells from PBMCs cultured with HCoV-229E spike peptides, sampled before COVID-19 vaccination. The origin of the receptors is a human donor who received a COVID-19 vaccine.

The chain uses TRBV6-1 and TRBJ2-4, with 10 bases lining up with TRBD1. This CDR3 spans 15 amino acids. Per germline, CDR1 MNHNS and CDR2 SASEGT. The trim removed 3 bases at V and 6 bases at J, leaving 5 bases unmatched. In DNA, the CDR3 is TGTGCCAGCAGTGAGGGGACAGGGGCAGGAAACATTCAGTACTTC. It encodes CASSEGTGAGNIQYF.

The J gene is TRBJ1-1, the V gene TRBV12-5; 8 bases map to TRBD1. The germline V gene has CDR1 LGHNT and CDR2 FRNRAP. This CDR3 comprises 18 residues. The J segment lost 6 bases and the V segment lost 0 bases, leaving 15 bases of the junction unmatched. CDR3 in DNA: TGTGCTAGTGGTTTGGTACTGGGACAGGTTACAGGGGGACCTGAAGCTTTCTTT. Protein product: CASGLVLGQVTGGPEAFF.

The CDR3 DNA sequence: TGTGCCACCAGCAGAGACAGGGTGAGCACAGATACGCAGTATTTT. Encoded protein: CATSRDRVSTDTQYF. The chain has TRBV15 and TRBJ2-3; a weak D match, TRBD1 (5 bases). CDR1 is LNHNV and CDR2 is YYDKDF in the germline V gene (reference sequence). The CDR3 has 15 residues. Trimming took off 0 bases at V and 0 bases at J, with 7 bases between the two ends.

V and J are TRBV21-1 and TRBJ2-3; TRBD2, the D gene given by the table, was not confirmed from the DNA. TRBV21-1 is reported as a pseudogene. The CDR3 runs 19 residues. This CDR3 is CASSKRSRGSATSTDTQYF. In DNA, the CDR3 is TGTGCCAGCAGCAAAAGATCCCGAGGCAGCGCCACTAGCACAGATACGCAGTATTTT.

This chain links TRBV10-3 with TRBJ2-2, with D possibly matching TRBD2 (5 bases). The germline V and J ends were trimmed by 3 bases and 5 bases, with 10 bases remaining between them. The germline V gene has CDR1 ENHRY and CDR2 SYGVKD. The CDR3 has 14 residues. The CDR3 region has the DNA TGTGCCATCAGTGACGTATCGGGGACCGGGGAGCTGTTTTTT. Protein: CAISDVSGTGELFF.

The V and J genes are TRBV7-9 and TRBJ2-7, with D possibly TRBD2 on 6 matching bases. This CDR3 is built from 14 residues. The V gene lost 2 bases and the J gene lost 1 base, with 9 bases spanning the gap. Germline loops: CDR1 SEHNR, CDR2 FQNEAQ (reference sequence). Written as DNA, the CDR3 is TGTGCCAGCAGCTTACTCGGGAGTTCCTACGAGCAGTACTTC. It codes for CASSLLGSSYEQYF.

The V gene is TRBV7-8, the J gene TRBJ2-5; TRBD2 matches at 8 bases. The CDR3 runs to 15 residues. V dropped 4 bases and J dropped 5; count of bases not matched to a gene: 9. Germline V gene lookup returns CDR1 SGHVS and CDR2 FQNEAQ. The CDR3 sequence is CASSSSGSRRETQYF. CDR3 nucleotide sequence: TGTGCCAGCAGCTCTAGCGGGTCCCGGAGGGAGACCCAGTACTTC.

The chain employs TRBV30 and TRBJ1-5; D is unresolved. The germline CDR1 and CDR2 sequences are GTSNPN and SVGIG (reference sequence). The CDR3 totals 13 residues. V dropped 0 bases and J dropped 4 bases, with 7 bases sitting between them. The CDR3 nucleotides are TGTGCCTGGAGTGTACAAGGGAATCAGCCCCAGCATTTT. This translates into CAWSVQGNQPQHF.

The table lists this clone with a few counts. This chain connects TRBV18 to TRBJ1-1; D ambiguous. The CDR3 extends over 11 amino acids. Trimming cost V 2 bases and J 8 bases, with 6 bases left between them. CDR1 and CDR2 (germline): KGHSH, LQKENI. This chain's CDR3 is CASSPKSEAFF. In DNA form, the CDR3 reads TGTGCCAGCTCACCAAAGTCAGAAGCTTTCTTT. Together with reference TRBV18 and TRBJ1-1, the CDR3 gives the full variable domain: NAGVMQNPRHLVRRRGQEARLRCSPMKGHSHVYWYRQLPEEGLKFMVYLQKENIIDESGMPKERFSAEFPKEGPSILRIQQVVRGDSAAYFCASSPKSEAFFGQGTRLTVV.

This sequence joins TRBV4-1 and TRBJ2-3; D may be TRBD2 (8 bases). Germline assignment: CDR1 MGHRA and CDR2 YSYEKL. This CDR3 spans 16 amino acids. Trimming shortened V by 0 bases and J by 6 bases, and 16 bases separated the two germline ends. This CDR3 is CASSQDATGTRDTQYF. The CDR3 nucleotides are TGCGCCAGCAGCCAAGACGCGACAGGGACTAGGGATACGCAGTATTTT.

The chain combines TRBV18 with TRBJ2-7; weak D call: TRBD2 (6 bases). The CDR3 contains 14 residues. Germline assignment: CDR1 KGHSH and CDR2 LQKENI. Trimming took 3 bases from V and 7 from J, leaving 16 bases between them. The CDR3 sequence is CASSPVASGGEQYF. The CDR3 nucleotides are TGTGCCAGCTCACCCGTAGCTTCTGGGGGGGAGCAGTACTTC.

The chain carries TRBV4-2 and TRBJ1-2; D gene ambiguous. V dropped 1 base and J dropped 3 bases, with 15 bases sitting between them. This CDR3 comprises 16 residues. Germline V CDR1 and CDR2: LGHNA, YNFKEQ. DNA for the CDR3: TGTGCCAGCAGCCAAGGGGCCTTACAGCTCCACTATGGCTACACCTTC. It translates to CASSQGALQLHYGYTF.

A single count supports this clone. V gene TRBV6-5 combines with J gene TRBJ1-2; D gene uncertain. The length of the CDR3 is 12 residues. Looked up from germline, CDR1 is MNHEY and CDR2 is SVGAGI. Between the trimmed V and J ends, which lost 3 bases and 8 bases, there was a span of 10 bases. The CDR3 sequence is CASSYAGEGYTF. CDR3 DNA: TGTGCCAGCAGTTATGCCGGGGAGGGCTACACCTTC.

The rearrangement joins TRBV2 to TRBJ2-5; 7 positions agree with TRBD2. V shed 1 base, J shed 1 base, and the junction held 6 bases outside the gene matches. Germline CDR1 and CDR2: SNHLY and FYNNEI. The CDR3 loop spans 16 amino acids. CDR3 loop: CASSEGVAGFQETQYF. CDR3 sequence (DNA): TGTGCCAGCAGTGAAGGGGTAGCGGGCTTCCAAGAGACCCAGTACTTC. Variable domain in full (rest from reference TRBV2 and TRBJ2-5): EPEVTQTPSHQVTQMGQEVILRCVPISNHLYFYWYRQILGQKVEFLVSFYNNEISEKSEIFDDQFSVERPDGSNFTLKIRSTKLEDSAMYFCASSEGVAGFQETQYFGPGTRLLVL.

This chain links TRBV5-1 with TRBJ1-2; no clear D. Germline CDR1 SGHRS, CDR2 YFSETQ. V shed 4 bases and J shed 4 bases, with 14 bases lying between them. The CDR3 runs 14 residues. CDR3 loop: CASSTADPTYGYTF. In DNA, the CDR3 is TGCGCCAGCAGCACCGCGGACCCGACCTATGGCTACACCTTC.

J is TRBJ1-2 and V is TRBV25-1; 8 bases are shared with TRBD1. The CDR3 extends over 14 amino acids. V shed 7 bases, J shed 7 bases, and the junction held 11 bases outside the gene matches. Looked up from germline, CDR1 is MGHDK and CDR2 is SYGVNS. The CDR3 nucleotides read TGTGCCAGCAAACACTTTGGACAGGGATCTGGCTACACCTTC. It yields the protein CASKHFGQGSGYTF.

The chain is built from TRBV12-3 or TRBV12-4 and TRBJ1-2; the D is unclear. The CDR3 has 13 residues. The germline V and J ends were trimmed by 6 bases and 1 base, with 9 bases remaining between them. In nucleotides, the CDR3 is TGTGCCAGCAGCCCAACAGTTAACTATGGCTACACCTTC. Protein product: CASSPTVNYGYTF.

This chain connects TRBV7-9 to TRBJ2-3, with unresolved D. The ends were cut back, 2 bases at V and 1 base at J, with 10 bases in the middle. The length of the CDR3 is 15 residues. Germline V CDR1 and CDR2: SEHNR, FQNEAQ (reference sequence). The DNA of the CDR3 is TGTGCCAGCAGCTTACCAGGAAGACGCACAGATACGCAGTATTTT. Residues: CASSLPGRRTDTQYF.

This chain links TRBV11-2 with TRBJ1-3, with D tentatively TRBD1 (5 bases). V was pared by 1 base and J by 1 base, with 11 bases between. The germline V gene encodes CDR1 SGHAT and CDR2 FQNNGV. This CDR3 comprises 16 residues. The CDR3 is CASSLGGVRSGNTIYF. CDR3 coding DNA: TGTGCCAGCAGCTTAGGAGGGGTGAGGTCTGGAAACACCATATATTTT. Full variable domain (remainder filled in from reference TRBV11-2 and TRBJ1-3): EAGVAQSPRYKIIEKRQSVAFWCNPISGHATLYWYQQILGQGPKLLIQFQNNGVVDDSQLPKDRFSAERLKGVDSTLKIQPAKLEDSAVYLCASSLGGVRSGNTIYFGEGSWLTVV.

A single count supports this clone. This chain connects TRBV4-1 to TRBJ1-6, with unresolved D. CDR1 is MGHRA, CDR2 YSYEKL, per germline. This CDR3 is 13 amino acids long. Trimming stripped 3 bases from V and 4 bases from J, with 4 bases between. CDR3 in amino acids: CASSQGYNSPLHF. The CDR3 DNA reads TGCGCCAGCAGCCAGGGGTATAATTCACCCCTCCACTTT.

This CDR3 is CASSLFDEQYF. The CDR3, as DNA: TGTGCCAGCAGCTTGTTCGACGAGCAGTACTTC. The rearrangement joins TRBV5-8 to TRBJ2-7; D remains unclear. Between the trimmed V and J ends, which lost 1 base and 5 bases, there was a span of 4 bases. There are 11 residues in the CDR3. Germline V gives CDR1 SGHTS, CDR2 YDEGEE.

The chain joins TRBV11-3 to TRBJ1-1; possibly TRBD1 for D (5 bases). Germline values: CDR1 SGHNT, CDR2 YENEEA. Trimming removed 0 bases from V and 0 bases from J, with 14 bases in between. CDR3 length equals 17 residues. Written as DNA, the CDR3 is TGTGCCAGCAGCTTAGATCGTAGGGGATCAATGAACACTGAAGCTTTCTTT. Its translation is CASSLDRRGSMNTEAFF.

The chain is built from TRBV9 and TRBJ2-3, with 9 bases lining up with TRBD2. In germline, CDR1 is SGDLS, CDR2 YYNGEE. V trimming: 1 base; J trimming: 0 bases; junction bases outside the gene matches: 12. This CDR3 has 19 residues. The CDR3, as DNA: TGTGCCAGCAGCGTAATGGCGGGGGGGCCAGTAATCAGCACAGATACGCAGTATTTT. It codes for CASSVMAGGPVISTDTQYF.

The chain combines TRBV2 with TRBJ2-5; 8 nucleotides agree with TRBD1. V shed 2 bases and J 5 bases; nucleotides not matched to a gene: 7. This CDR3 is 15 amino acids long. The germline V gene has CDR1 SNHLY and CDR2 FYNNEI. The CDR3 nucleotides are TGTGCCAGCAGTGAATGGCAGGGGGCTTCGGAGACCCAGTACTTC. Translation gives CASSEWQGASETQYF.

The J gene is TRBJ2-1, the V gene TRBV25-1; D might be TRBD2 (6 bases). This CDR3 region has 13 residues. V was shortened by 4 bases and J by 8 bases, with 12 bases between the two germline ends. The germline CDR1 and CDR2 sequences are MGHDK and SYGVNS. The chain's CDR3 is CASSVGLTDEQFF. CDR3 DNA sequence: TGTGCCAGCAGTGTGGGACTCACCGATGAGCAGTTCTTC.

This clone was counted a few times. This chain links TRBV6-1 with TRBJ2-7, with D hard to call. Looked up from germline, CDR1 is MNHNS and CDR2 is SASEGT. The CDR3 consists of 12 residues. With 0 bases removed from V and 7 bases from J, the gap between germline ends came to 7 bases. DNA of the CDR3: TGTGCCAGCAGTGAAGCGCGGAGAGAGCAGTACTTC. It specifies CASSEARREQYF.

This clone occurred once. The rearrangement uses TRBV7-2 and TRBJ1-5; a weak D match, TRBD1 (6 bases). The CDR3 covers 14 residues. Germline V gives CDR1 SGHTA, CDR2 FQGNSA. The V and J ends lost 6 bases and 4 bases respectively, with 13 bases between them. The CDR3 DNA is TGTGCCAGCAGGGGGTGGGGGCCTAATCAGCCCCAGCATTTT. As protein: CASRGWGPNQPQHF.

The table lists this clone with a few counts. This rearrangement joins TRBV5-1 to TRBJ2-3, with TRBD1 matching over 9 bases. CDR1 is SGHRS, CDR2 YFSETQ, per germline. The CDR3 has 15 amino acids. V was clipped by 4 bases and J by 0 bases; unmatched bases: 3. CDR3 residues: CASSAGQGSTDTQYF. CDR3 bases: TGCGCCAGCAGCGCGGGACAGGGAAGCACAGATACGCAGTATTTT. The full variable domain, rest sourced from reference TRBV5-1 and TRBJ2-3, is KAGVTQTPRYLIKTRGQQVTLSCSPISGHRSVSWYQQTPGQGLQFLFEYFSETQRNKGNFPGRFSGRQFSNSRSEMNVSTLELGDSALYLCASSAGQGSTDTQYFGPGTRLTVL.

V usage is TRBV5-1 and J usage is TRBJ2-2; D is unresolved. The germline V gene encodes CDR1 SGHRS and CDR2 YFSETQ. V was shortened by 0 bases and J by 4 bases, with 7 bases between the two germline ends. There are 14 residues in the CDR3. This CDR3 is CASSLEAITGELFF. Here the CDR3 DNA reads TGCGCCAGCAGCTTGGAGGCGATCACCGGGGAGCTGTTTTTT.

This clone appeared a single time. The CDR3 DNA sequence: TGCGCCAGCAGCCAAGGTCGGACAGGGGTGATACGCGGTCAGCCCCAGCATTTT. Translated, it gives CASSQGRTGVIRGQPQHF. The rearrangement joins TRBV4-1 to TRBJ1-5, with 9 bases matching TRBD1. Trimming took 1 base from V and 6 from J; bases not matched to a gene: 13. CDR3 size: 18 residues. Germline CDR1 reads MGHRA; CDR2 reads YSYEKL.

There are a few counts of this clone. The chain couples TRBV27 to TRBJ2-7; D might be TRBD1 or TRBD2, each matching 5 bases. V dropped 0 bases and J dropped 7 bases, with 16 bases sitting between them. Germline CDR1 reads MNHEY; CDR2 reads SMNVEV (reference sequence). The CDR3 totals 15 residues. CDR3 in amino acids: CASSLSRGDLGEQYF. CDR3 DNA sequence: TGTGCCAGCAGTTTATCGAGAGGGGATCTGGGGGAGCAGTACTTC.

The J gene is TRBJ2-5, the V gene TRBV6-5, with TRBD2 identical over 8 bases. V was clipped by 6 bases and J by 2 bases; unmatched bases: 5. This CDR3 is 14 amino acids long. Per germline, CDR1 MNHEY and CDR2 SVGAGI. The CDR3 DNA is TGTGCCAGCAGACGAGGGACTAGGCAAGAGACCCAGTACTTC. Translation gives CASRRGTRQETQYF.